The 26 T cell receptor beta chains in this list originate from one sample, sequenced in a study of response to subunit inactivated influenza vaccine. TCRdb re-called the RT-PCR reads with MiXCR, one entry per CDR3 protein. The sample has around 150,000 distinct CDR3 sequences; under 13% are singletons. The material was non-naive T cells sorted from PBMCs, obtained roughly 46 days after vaccination. The receptors here all came from a man aged 50-60 years who received an inactivated influenza vaccine.

The rearrangement joins TRBV24-1 to TRBJ2-1; TRBD1 agrees at 9 bases. Germline CDR1 KGHDR, CDR2 SFDVKD. The V and J ends lost 4 bases and 6 bases, in that order; junction bases with no gene match: 9. The CDR3 contains 16 residues. CDR3 amino acids: CATSDAQGAWGNEQFF. DNA of the CDR3: TGTGCCACCAGTGACGCACAGGGGGCTTGGGGCAATGAGCAGTTCTTC.

This clonotype has a handful of counts. The V gene is TRBV5-6, the J gene TRBJ1-5; D gene unclear. This CDR3 has 14 residues. From germline, CDR1 is SGHDT and CDR2 YYEEEE. Deletions cut 0 bases from V and 7 bases from J, with 11 bases between. The CDR3 DNA reads TGTGCCAGCAGCTTGGGAGGGAAGGAACAGCCCCAGCATTTT. The encoded protein is CASSLGGKEQPQHF.

This clonotype was seen a few times. The J gene is TRBJ2-1, the V gene TRBV7-9, with D perhaps matching TRBD1 (5 bases). The V gene lost 5 bases and the J gene lost 4 bases, with 12 bases spanning the gap. The CDR3 extends over 14 amino acids. CDR1 is SEHNR, CDR2 FQNEAQ, per germline (reference sequence). CDR3 bases: TGTGCCAGCAGCCAAGCAGGGATTTACAATGAGCAGTTCTTC. It is translated as CASSQAGIYNEQFF. The full variable domain, with the rest looked up from reference TRBV7-9 and TRBJ2-1, is DTGVSQNPRHKITKRGQNVTFRCDPISEHNRLYWYRQTLGQGPEFLTYFQNEAQLEKSRLLSDRFSAERPKGSFSTLEIQRTEQGDSAMYLCASSQAGIYNEQFFGPGTRLTVL.

This clonotype appeared many times. This chain uses TRBV3-1 with TRBJ1-3; D remains unclear. V shed 5 bases and J shed 4 bases, with 9 bases lying between them. The V gene's germline CDR1 is LGHDT and CDR2 YNNKEL (reference sequence). This CDR3 is 13 amino acids long. The CDR3 loop is CASSKQIGNTIYF. Written as DNA, the CDR3 is TGTGCCAGCAGCAAACAGATCGGAAACACCATATATTTT.

This clonotype occurred many times. The V gene is TRBV7-9, the J gene TRBJ2-3, with D unclear. The CDR3 length is 12 residues. Germline V gives CDR1 SEHNR, CDR2 FQNEAQ (reference sequence). Between the trimmed V and J ends, which lost 5 bases and 2 bases, there was a span of 5 bases. As DNA, the CDR3 is TGTGCCAGCAGCACTCACACAGATACGCAGTATTTT. Translating it yields CASSTHTDTQYF.

Ten or more counts support this clonotype. The CDR3 loop is CASSITGMRGNQPQHF. Written as DNA, the CDR3 is TGTGCCAGTAGTATCACAGGGATGAGGGGCAATCAGCCCCAGCATTTT. The rearrangement uses TRBV19 and TRBJ1-5, with a possible D match to TRBD1 (6 bases). The germline V and J ends were trimmed by 3 bases and 2 bases, with 14 bases remaining between them. This CDR3 has 16 residues. Germline V gives CDR1 LNHDA, CDR2 SQIVND (reference sequence).

This clonotype was seen a few times. The rearrangement uses TRBV28 and TRBJ2-1, with TRBD2 matching over 10 bases. The V and J ends lost 5 bases and 3 bases, in that order; junction bases with no gene match: 22. Per the germline V gene, CDR1 is MDHEN and CDR2 is SYDVKM. The CDR3 extends over 21 amino acids. Here the CDR3 DNA reads TGTGCCAGCAGTCCCCCTGGGGTAGGTCATATGCTAGCGGGAGACTACAATGAGCAGTTCTTC. This translates into CASSPPGVGHMLAGDYNEQFF.

This clonotype was detected many times. The rearrangement uses TRBV24-1 and TRBJ2-2; possible D gene TRBD1, 6 bases. Germline loops: CDR1 KGHDR, CDR2 SFDVKD. This CDR3 is built from 13 residues. V dropped 11 bases and J dropped 5 bases, with 14 bases sitting between them. CDR3 sequence reads: CAIGTGTTGELFF. In DNA form, the CDR3 reads TGTGCCATCGGTACAGGGACGACCGGGGAGCTGTTTTTT.

The chain recombines TRBV7-2 with TRBJ2-7; D call uncertain. CDR1 is SGHTA, CDR2 FQGNSA, per germline. The CDR3 totals 15 residues. V lost 1 base, J lost 2 bases, and 12 bases lay in between. CDR3 region: CASSLEGRSPYEQYF. CDR3 sequence (DNA): TGTGCCAGCAGCTTAGAGGGCAGGTCCCCCTACGAGCAGTACTTC.

The J gene is TRBJ2-1, the V gene TRBV5-1; D possibly corresponds to TRBD1 (6 bases). The germline V gene encodes CDR1 SGHRS and CDR2 YFSETQ. Trimming removed 0 bases from V and 9 bases from J, with 10 bases in between. The CDR3 runs 13 residues. Here the CDR3 reads CASSLADRSEQFF. The CDR3 DNA reads TGCGCCAGCAGCTTGGCCGACAGGTCTGAGCAGTTCTTC.

This clonotype was detected many times. The chain uses TRBV4-3 and TRBJ2-1; 9 nucleotides align to TRBD2. Germline V gene lookup returns CDR1 LGHNA and CDR2 YSLEER. Trimming removed 0 bases from V and 11 bases from J; junction bases left unmatched: 5. The CDR3 spans 14 residues. The CDR3 sequence is CASSQDSAGGQQFF. The CDR3 nucleotides are TGCGCCAGCAGCCAAGATTCTGCGGGAGGGCAGCAGTTCTTC.

This clonotype was picked up many times. The chain employs TRBV15 and TRBJ1-5; D remains unclear. The CDR3 totals 13 residues. V was trimmed by 1 base and J by 5 bases, leaving 6 bases between them. The germline V gene encodes CDR1 LNHNV and CDR2 YYDKDF (reference sequence). The CDR3 DNA reads TGTGCCACCAGCAGAGCCGTCGATCAGCCCCAGCATTTT. It translates to CATSRAVDQPQHF. Filled out from reference TRBV15 and TRBJ1-5, the complete variable domain reads DAMVIQNPRYQVTQFGKPVTLSCSQTLNHNVMYWYQQKSSQAPKLLFHYYDKDFNNEADTPDNFQSRRPNTSFCFLDIRSPGLGDTAMYLCATSRAVDQPQHFGDGTRLSIL.

This clonotype came up many times. The V call is TRBV24-1, the J call TRBJ1-5; D remains unclear. This CDR3 is 14 amino acids long. Per germline, CDR1 KGHDR and CDR2 SFDVKD. Trimming stripped 1 base from V and 1 base from J, with 4 bases between. The CDR3 sequence is CATSDLFSNQPQHF. DNA of the CDR3: TGTGCCACCAGTGATTTATTCAGCAATCAGCCCCAGCATTTT.

Many counts were recorded for this clonotype. The gene calls are TRBV7-8 and TRBJ2-1, with a tentative D call TRBD2 (6 bases). Germline CDR1 SGHVS, CDR2 FQNEAQ. CDR3 size: 13 residues. Trimming removed 4 bases at V and 9 bases at J, with 13 bases between. DNA of the CDR3: TGTGCCAGCAGCTACCGACTAGTGATTGAGCAGTTCTTC. It encodes CASSYRLVIEQFF.

This clonotype was picked up many times. The J gene is TRBJ2-5, the V gene TRBV5-8; perhaps TRBD1 as D (5 bases). Germline V lookup: CDR1 SGHTS, CDR2 YDEGEE. The CDR3 runs to 16 residues. V was clipped by 2 bases and J by 1 base, with 15 bases between them. This chain's CDR3 is CASSFGAGRPQETQYF. The CDR3 nucleotides read TGTGCCAGCAGCTTTGGGGCAGGTAGACCCCAAGAGACCCAGTACTTC.

With respect to this clonotype: A much larger clonotype is one base distant, so this may be a read error. This chain joins TRBV6-4 and TRBJ2-1; TRBD2 is a possible D gene (5 bases). Germline CDR1 and CDR2: MRHNA and SNTAGT. This CDR3 region has 15 residues. CDR3 amino acids: CTSSEGGSSYNEQFF. Here the CDR3 DNA reads TGTACCAGCAGTGAGGGCGGTAGCTCCTACAATGAGCAGTTCTTC.

This clonotype has only a few counts. The chain employs TRBV18 and TRBJ2-1; TRBD1 might be the D (5 bases). The CDR3 runs to 15 residues. Germline CDR1 reads KGHSH; CDR2 reads LQKENI. Trimming left V 4 bases short and J 5 bases short, with 15 bases between. The CDR3 region is CASSRQPSENNEQFF. CDR3 sequence (DNA): TGTGCCAGCTCACGACAGCCGTCGGAGAACAATGAGCAGTTCTTC.

The chain carries TRBV4-3 and TRBJ2-1; D possibly corresponds to TRBD2 (6 bases). CDR1 is LGHNA and CDR2 is YSLEER in the germline V gene. Trimming cost V 0 bases and J 4 bases, with 10 bases left between them. The CDR3 contains 15 residues. The DNA of the CDR3 is TGCGCCAGCAGCCAAGATAGCGCGGGGTACAATGAGCAGTTCTTC. This codes for CASSQDSAGYNEQFF.

The V gene is TRBV6-5, the J gene TRBJ1-1; D is undetermined. The CDR3 totals 15 residues. Trimming removed 0 bases from V and 4 bases from J, with 12 bases in between. Germline lookup yields CDR1 MNHEY and CDR2 SVGAGI. The CDR3 loop is CASSYSGRRSTEAFF. As DNA, the CDR3 is TGTGCCAGCAGTTACTCTGGCCGGCGGAGCACTGAAGCTTTCTTT.

This clonotype was detected a few times. The V gene is TRBV6-1, the J gene TRBJ1-1; weak D call: TRBD1 (6 bases). CDR3 length: 13 amino acids. Germline loops: CDR1 MNHNS, CDR2 SASEGT. Trimming pared 7 bases from V and 1 base from J, leaving 10 bases between. The CDR3 DNA reads as TGTGCCAGCACTCTACAGGGGAACACTGAAGCTTTCTTT. Amino acid sequence: CASTLQGNTEAFF.

This clonotype was counted a few times. The chain couples TRBV6-5 to TRBJ2-4; 9 bases align to TRBD2. The CDR3 runs to 19 residues. Trimming cost V 0 bases and J 1 base; bases outside gene matches: 10. CDR1 and CDR2 (germline): MNHEY, SVGAGI. CDR3 nucleotides: TGTGCCAGCAGTTACTCGGCGGGAGGGCCGAGCGGGGCCAAAAACATTCAGTACTTC. Its translation is CASSYSAGGPSGAKNIQYF.

This chain links TRBV20-1 with TRBJ2-3; TRBD2 matches 14 bases. This CDR3 has 18 residues. The junction had 9 bases not matched to a gene; V was cut back by 3 bases and J by 1 base. CDR1 and CDR2 (germline): DFQATT, SNEGSKA (reference sequence). The CDR3 region has the DNA TGCAGTGCTAGTCCCCTGGGACTAGCGGGGGTGCGCACAGATACGCAGTATTTT. The encoded protein is CSASPLGLAGVRTDTQYF.

There are a few counts of this clonotype. The chain has TRBV7-8 and TRBJ2-5; D is ambiguous. The germline V gene encodes CDR1 SGHVS and CDR2 FQNEAQ. CDR3 length: 12 residues. V was shortened by 5 bases and J by 6 bases, with 10 bases between the two germline ends. This CDR3 reads CASSTLGQTQYF. The CDR3 bases are TGTGCCAGCAGCACCTTAGGCCAGACCCAGTACTTC.

Only a few counts were recorded for this clonotype. V is TRBV20-1 and J is TRBJ2-1, with D possibly matching TRBD2 (6 bases). V was trimmed by 5 bases and J by 10 bases, leaving 15 bases between them. The length of the CDR3 is 12 residues. Germline CDR1 and CDR2: DFQATT and SNEGSKA (reference sequence). CDR3 region: CSASISGPEQFF. CDR3 nucleotide sequence: TGCAGTGCTTCAATAAGCGGGCCGGAGCAGTTCTTC.

This clonotype was found many times. This chain connects TRBV4-3 to TRBJ2-1, with D unresolved. Germline assignment: CDR1 LGHNA and CDR2 YSLEER. V dropped 1 base and J dropped 2 bases, with 15 bases sitting between them. This CDR3 is built from 17 residues. CDR3 region: CASSQVFGVPAYNEQFF. The CDR3 nucleotides read TGCGCCAGCAGCCAAGTGTTCGGTGTACCGGCCTACAATGAGCAGTTCTTC.

This clonotype was picked up many times. V usage is TRBV12-3 or TRBV12-4 and J usage is TRBJ2-7, with D possibly TRBD1 on 6 matching bases. The length of the CDR3 is 13 residues. V was trimmed by 5 bases and J by 3 bases, leaving 11 bases between them. CDR3 amino acids: CASSPGTNYEQYF. DNA for the CDR3: TGTGCCAGCAGTCCCGGGACAAACTACGAGCAGTACTTC.